This TCR beta chain stems from a study of Graves' ophthalmopathy and Graves' hyperthyroidism. The sequenced template was RNA, covering the TCR beta CDR3 region. Second-round multiplex PCR came after first-round RT-PCR with HTBI primers. In TCRdb, the multiplex PCR reads were re-called with MiXCR into one record per CDR3 protein. The table records about 620,000 distinct CDR3 sequences, 22% of them present only once. The TCR was taken from a woman aged 18-29 years with stable Graves' hyperthyroidism. Some clones in this sample may be carry-over from other donors' samples. The specimen was peripheral blood.

The CDR3 reads CSAPTSGTYEQYF. The CDR3, as DNA: TGCAGTGCACCGACTAGCGGGACGTACGAGCAGTACTTC. The V gene is TRBV20-1, the J gene TRBJ2-7; the match to TRBD2 covers 11 bases. Germline values: CDR1 DFQATT, CDR2 SNEGSKA (reference sequence). J lost 4 bases, V lost 6 bases, and 5 bases had no gene match. The CDR3 has 13 residues.